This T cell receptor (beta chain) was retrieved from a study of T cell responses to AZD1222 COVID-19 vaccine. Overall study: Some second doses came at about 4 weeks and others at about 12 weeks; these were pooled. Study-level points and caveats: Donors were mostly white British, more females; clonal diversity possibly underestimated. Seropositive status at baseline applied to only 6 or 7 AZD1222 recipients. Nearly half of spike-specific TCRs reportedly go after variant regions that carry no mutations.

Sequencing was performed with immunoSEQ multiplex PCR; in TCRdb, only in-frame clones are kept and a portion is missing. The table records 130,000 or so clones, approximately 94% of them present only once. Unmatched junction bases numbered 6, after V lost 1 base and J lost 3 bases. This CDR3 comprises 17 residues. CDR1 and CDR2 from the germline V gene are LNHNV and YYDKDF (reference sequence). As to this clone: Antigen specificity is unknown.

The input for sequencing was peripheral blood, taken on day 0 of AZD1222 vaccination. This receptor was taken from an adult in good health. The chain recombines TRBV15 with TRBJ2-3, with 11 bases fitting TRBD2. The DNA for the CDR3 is TGTGCCACCAGCAGAGCACTAGCGGGAGCGGTGACAGATACGCAGTATTTT. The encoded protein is CATSRALAGAVTDTQYF.